These 6 T cell receptor beta chains share one sample of origin, sequenced in a study of Graves' ophthalmopathy and Graves' hyperthyroidism. Amplified material comprised TCR beta CDR3 regions derived from RNA transcripts. Following a first-round RT-PCR that used HTBI primers, a second-round multiplex PCR was carried out. TCRdb reprocessed the multiplex PCR reads with MiXCR, giving one entry per CDR3 protein. The table records over 500,000 distinct CDR3 sequences, approximately 21% of them present only once. Sequenced input: peripheral blood. The source is a woman aged 18-29 years with stable Graves' hyperthyroidism. Some clones in this sample may be carry-over from other donors' samples.

This clonotype was recorded at least ten times. The J gene is TRBJ1-2, the V gene TRBV7-2, with 7 bases aligning to TRBD1. This CDR3 comprises 14 residues. The ends lost 4 bases at V and 4 bases at J; junction bases unmatched: 6. Looked up from germline, CDR1 is SGHTA and CDR2 is FQGNSA. In DNA, the CDR3 is TGTGCCAGCAGCTACAGGGGAGAGGGCTATGGCTACACCTTC. Protein sequence: CASSYRGEGYGYTF.

J is TRBJ1-5 and V is TRBV2; 7 bases line up with TRBD1. V was pared by 6 bases and J by 4 bases, with 9 bases of the junction left unmatched. Germline V gene data show CDR1 as SNHLY and CDR2 as FYNNEI. This CDR3 has 15 amino acids. CDR3 sequence (DNA): TGTGCCAGCAGGGAGGCCGGGACAGAAAATCAGCCCCAGCATTTT. It specifies CASREAGTENQPQHF.

CDR3: CASCFNTEAFF. The CDR3 DNA reads TGTGCCAGCTGTTTTAACACTGAAGCTTTCTTT. The genes are TRBV6-5 and TRBJ1-1; D call uncertain. CDR1 MNHEY and CDR2 SVGAGI come from the germline V gene. The CDR3 sequence is 11 residues long. The germline V and J ends were trimmed by 8 bases and 2 bases, with 6 bases remaining between them.

V gene TRBV6-1 combines with J gene TRBJ1-2; 11 positions match TRBD1. Germline lookup yields CDR1 MNHNS and CDR2 SASEGT. Losses at the gene ends were 6 bases for V and 7 bases for J; bases not matched to a gene: 1. The CDR3 length is 12 residues. The CDR3 loop is CASSGTGGGYTF. CDR3 DNA: TGTGCCAGCAGCGGGACAGGGGGTGGCTACACCTTC.

This chain uses TRBV20-1 with TRBJ2-2; D unresolved. The CDR3 contains 14 residues. With 2 bases removed from V and 0 bases from J, the gap between germline ends came to 7 bases. Germline assignment: CDR1 DFQATT and CDR2 SNEGSKA (reference sequence). The CDR3 DNA reads TGCAGTGCTAGAAAATTATCGAACACCGGGGAGCTGTTTTTT. Translated: CSARKLSNTGELFF.

This clonotype has at least ten counts. The J gene is TRBJ1-2, the V gene TRBV12-3 or TRBV12-4, with D possibly being TRBD1 (5 bases). This CDR3 contains 16 residues. The ends were cut back, 4 bases at V and 4 bases at J, with 19 bases in the middle. CDR3 sequence: CASSSSRPGGAYGYTF. Here the CDR3 DNA reads TGTGCCAGCAGTTCCTCCCGACCGGGGGGAGCCTATGGCTACACCTTC.